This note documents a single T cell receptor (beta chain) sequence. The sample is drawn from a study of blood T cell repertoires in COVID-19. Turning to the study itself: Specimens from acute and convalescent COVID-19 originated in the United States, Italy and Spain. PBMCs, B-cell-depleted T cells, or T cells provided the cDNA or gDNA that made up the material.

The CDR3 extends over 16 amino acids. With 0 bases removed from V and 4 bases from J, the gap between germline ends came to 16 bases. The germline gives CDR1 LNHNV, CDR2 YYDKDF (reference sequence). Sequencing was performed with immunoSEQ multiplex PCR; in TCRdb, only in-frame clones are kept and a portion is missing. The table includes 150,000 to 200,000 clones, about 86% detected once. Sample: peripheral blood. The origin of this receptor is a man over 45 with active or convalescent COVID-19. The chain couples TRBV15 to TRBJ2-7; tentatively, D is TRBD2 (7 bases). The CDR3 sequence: CATSREGGGGGYEQYF. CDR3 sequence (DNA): TGTGCCACCAGCAGAGAGGGAGGGGGAGGAGGTTACGAGCAGTACTTC.